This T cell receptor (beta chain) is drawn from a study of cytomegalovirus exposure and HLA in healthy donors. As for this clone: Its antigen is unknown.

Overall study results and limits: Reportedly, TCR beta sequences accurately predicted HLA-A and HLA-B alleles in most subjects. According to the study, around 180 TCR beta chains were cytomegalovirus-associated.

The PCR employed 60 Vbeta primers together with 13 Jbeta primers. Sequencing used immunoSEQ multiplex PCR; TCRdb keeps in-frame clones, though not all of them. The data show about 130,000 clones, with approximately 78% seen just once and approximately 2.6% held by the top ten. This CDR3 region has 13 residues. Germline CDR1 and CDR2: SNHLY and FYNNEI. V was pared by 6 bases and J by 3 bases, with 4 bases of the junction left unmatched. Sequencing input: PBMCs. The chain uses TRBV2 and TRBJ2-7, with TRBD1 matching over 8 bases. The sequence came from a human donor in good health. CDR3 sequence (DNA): TGTGCCAGCAGAGAGACAGGGGTCTACGAGCAGTACTTC. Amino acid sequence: CASRETGVYEQYF.